This TCR beta chain derives from a study of T cell changes during pregnancy in multiple sclerosis. The table came from immunoSEQ multiplex PCR; TCRdb's copy has only in-frame clones and leaves some out. The table records 90,000 or so clones, 80% to 95% of them present only once. Germline V gives CDR1 SGHAT, CDR2 FQNNGV. The CDR3 is made up of 17 amino acids. The trim removed 5 bases at V and 4 bases at J, leaving 12 bases unmatched. V gene TRBV11-2 combines with J gene TRBJ1-1; 11 bases map to TRBD1. Sequencing was performed on peripheral blood, taken in the first trimester of pregnancy. The clonotype comes from a female donor in good health, enrolled as a control in a pregnancy study. The CDR3 DNA reads TGTGCCAGCAGCCCCCGGACAGGGGGCTTGAAGGGCACTGAAGCTTTCTTT. This gives the protein CASSPRTGGLKGTEAFF.